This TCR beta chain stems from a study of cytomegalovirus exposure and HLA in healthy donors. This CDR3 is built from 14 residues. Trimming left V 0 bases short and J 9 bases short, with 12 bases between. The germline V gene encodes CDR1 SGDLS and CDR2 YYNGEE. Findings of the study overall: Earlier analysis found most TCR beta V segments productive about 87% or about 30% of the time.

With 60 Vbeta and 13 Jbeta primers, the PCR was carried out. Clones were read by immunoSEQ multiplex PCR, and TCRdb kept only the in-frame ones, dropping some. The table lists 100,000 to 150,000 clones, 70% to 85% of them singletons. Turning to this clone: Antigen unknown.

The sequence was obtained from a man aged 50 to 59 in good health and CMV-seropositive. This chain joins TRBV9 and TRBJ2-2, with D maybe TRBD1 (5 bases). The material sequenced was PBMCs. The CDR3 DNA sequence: TGTGCCAGCAGCGTAGTAGTCACAGGCAGGGAGCTGTTTTTT. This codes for CASSVVVTGRELFF.